This TCR beta chain was captured by sequencing in a study of blood T cell repertoires in COVID-19. Study-wide background: Some COVID-19 samples were acute and others convalescent; all came from the United States, Italy and Spain. In each case, the material was cDNA or gDNA derived from T cells, B-cell-depleted T cells, or PBMCs.

Participant-given clinical history determined each cohort assignment. V shed 3 bases, J shed 6 bases, and the junction held 11 bases outside the gene matches. This CDR3 has 16 residues. Germline V lookup: CDR1 SEHNR, CDR2 FQNEAQ (reference sequence). Generated by immunoSEQ multiplex PCR, the TCRdb table keeps only in-frame clones and is missing some. Altogether 350,000 to 500,000 clones are present, approximately 91% being singletons, with the ten largest covering 1.4%. This sequence was found in a woman aged 18-29 years who had been exposed to COVID-19. The rearrangement links TRBV7-9 to TRBJ1-5; 7 nucleotides align to TRBD1. Material for sequencing was PBMCs or T cells enriched from blood (not recorded which). This CDR3 is CASSFWTGPTGQPQHF. The CDR3, as DNA: TGTGCCAGCAGCTTCTGGACAGGCCCGACCGGTCAGCCCCAGCATTTT.